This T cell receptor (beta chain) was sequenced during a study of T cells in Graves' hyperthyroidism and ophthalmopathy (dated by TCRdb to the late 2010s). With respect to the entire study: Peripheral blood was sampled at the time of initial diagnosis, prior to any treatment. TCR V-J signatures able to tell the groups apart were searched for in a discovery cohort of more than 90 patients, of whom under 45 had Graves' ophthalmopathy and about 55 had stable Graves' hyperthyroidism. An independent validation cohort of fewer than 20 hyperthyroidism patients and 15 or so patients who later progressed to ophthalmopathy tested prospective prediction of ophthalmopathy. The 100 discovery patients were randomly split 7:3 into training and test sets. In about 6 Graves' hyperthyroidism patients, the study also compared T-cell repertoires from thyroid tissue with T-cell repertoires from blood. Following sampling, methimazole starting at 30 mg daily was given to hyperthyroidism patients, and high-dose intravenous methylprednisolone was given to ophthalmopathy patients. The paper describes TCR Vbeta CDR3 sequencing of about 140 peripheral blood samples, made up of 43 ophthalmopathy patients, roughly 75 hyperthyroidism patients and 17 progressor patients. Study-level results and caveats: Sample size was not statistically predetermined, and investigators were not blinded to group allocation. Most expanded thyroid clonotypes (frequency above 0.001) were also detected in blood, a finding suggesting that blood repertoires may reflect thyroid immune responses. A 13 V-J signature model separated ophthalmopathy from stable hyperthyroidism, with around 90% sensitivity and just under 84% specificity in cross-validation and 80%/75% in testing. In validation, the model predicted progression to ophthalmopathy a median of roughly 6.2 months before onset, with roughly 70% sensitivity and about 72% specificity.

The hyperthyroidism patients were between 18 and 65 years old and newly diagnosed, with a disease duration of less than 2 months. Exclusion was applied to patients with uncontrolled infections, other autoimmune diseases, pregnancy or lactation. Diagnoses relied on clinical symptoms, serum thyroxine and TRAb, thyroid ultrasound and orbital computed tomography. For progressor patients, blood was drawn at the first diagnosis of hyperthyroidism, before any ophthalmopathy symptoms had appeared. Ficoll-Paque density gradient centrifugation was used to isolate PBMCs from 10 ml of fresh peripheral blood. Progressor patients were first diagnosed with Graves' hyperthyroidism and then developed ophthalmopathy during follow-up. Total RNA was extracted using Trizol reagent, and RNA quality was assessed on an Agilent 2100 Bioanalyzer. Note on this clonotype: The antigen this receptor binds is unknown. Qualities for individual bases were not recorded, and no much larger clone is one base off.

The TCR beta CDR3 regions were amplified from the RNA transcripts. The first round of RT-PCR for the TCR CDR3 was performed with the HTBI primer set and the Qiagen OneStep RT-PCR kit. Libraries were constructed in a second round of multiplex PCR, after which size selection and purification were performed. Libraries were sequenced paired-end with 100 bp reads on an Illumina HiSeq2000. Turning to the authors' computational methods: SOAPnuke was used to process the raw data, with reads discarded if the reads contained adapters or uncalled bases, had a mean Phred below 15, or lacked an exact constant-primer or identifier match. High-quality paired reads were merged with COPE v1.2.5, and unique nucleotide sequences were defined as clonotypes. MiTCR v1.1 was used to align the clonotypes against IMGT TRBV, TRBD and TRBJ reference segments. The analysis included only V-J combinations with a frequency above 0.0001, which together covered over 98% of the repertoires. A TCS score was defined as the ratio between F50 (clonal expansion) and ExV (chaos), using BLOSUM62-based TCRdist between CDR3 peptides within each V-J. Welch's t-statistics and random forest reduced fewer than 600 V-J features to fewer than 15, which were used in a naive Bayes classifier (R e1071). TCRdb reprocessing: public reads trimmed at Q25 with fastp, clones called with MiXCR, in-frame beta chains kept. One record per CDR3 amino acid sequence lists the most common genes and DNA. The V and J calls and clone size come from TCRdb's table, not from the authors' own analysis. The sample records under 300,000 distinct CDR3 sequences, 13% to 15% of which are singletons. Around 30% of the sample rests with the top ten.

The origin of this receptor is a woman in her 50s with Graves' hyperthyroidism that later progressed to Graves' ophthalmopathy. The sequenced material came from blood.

The CDR3 here reads CASARGSGSSYEQYF. The nucleotide sequence is given as TGTGCCAGCGCCCGGGGAAGCGGGAGCTCCTACGAGCAGTACTTC. The receptor chain draws on TRBV7-6 and TRBJ2-7; 8 nucleotides in the junction match TRBD2. V ends up 8 bases short and J 0 bases short, with an unmatched junction base count of 9. CDR1 SGHVS and CDR2 FNYEAQ are derived from the germline V gene. The CDR3 spans 15 residues, from the cysteine through the phenylalanine. This entry keeps only the CDR3 DNA: 45 bases, framed from base 1.